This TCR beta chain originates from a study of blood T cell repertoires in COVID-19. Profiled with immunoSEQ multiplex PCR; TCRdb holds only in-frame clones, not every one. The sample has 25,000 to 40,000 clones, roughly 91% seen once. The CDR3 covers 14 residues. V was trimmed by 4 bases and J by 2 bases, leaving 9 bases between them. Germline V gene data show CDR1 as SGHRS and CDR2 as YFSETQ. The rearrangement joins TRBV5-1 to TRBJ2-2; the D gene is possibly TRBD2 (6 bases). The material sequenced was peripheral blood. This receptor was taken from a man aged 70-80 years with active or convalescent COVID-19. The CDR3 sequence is CASSPGLNTGELFF. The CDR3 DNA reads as TGCGCCAGCAGCCCGGGACTTAACACCGGGGAGCTGTTTTTT.